The 16 T cell receptor beta chains reported below all come from one sample, sequenced in a study of siplizumab effects on memory and regulatory T cells. Sequenced by immunoSEQ multiplex PCR; TCRdb stores in-frame clones only, minus some. The repertoire has tens of thousands of clones, nearly 98% of them found once; the top ten carry approximately 0.6%. Sequencing was performed on naive CD4+ T cells sorted from blood. These receptors were collected from a human donor in good health.

The V call is TRBV7-8, the J call TRBJ2-7; TRBD2 agrees at 7 bases. The length of the CDR3 is 16 residues. The V and J ends lost 3 bases and 2 bases, in that order; junction bases with no gene match: 10. Germline V lookup: CDR1 SGHVS, CDR2 FQNEAQ. CDR3 sequence (DNA): TGTGCCAGCAGCTTGTTGGGCGGGAGAGGGGCCTACGAGCAGTACTTC. This codes for CASSLLGGRGAYEQYF. Combining the CDR3 with reference TRBV7-8 and TRBJ2-7 gives the whole variable domain GAGVSQSPRYKVAKRGQDVALRCDPISGHVSLFWYQQALGQGPEFLTYFQNEAQLDKSGLPSDRFFAERPEGSVSTLKIQRTQQEDSAVYLCASSLLGGRGAYEQYFGPGTRLTVT.

The rearrangement uses TRBV23-1 and TRBJ2-1; tentative D call: TRBD2 (6 bases). TRBV23-1 is an open reading frame, and its role is uncertain. V lost 0 bases and J 6 bases, leaving 21 bases between the germline ends. CDR3 size: 18 residues. This chain's CDR3 is CASSQSAGMRREFNEQFF. CDR3 sequence (DNA): TGCGCCAGCAGTCAATCTGCGGGCATGCGACGGGAGTTCAATGAGCAGTTCTTC.

V usage is TRBV30 and J usage is TRBJ1-2, with 7 bases fitting TRBD1. J gave up 2 bases and V 0 bases, and 3 bases lay outside the gene matches. The length of the CDR3 is 14 residues. Germline-derived CDR1 and CDR2 are GTSNPN and SVGIG (reference sequence). The CDR3 DNA sequence: TGTGCCTGGAGTGTACAGGGGACAAACTATGGCTACACCTTC. This codes for CAWSVQGTNYGYTF.

This clone was seen just once. The chain recombines TRBV18 with TRBJ1-1; TRBD1 is a possible D gene (6 bases). This CDR3 is 12 amino acids long. The V gene lost 3 bases and the J gene lost 6 bases, with 8 bases spanning the gap. Germline V gene data show CDR1 as KGHSH and CDR2 as LQKENI. The DNA for the CDR3 is TGTGCCAGCTCACCTACAGGGTCTGAAGCTTTCTTT. Translated, it gives CASSPTGSEAFF.

V usage is TRBV7-9 and J usage is TRBJ2-1, with 9 nucleotides matching TRBD2. Per the germline V gene, CDR1 is SEHNR and CDR2 is FQNEAQ (reference sequence). After removal of 1 base from V and 1 base from J, the junction contained 5 bases not matched to a gene. The CDR3 contains 17 residues. The CDR3 nucleotides read TGTGCCAGCAGCTTAGTTAGCGGGAGAGGGTCCTACAATGAGCAGTTCTTC. Its protein product is CASSLVSGRGSYNEQFF.

The chain carries TRBV4-2 and TRBJ2-1; D remains ambiguous. Germline assignment: CDR1 LGHNA and CDR2 YNFKEQ. V lost 6 bases and J 8 bases, leaving 8 bases between the germline ends. The CDR3 covers 11 residues. The CDR3 coding sequence is TGTGCCAGCAGAGAGGCGGATGAGCAGTTCTTC. Its translation: CASREADEQFF.

CDR3 loop: CASSLKRASGANVLTF. The CDR3 DNA reads TGTGCCAGCAGTTTGAAGAGGGCCTCTGGGGCCAACGTCCTGACTTTC. V gene TRBV28 combines with J gene TRBJ2-6; TRBD2 is a possible D gene (5 bases). Germline CDR1 is MDHEN and CDR2 is SYDVKM. The CDR3 is 16 amino acids. V lost 3 bases and J 0 bases, leaving 9 bases between the germline ends.

This chain uses TRBV5-1 with TRBJ2-1; 14 bases align to TRBD2. Germline V CDR1 and CDR2: SGHRS, YFSETQ. The V segment lost 5 bases and the J segment 7 bases; nucleotides outside the gene matches: 8. The CDR3 sequence is 16 residues long. The CDR3 DNA sequence: TGCGCCAGCAGTCGTGACGGGACTAGCGGGAGTAATGAGCAGTTCTTC. This sequence encodes CASSRDGTSGSNEQFF.

This chain links TRBV6-5 with TRBJ2-7, with TRBD1 matching over 8 bases. The V and J ends lost 5 bases and 3 bases, in that order; junction bases with no gene match: 6. The germline CDR1 and CDR2 sequences are MNHEY and SVGAGI. The CDR3 is 14 residues long. The CDR3 region is CASSPGGLSYEQYF. The CDR3 DNA is TGTGCCAGCAGTCCAGGGGGCCTTAGCTACGAGCAGTACTTC.

The J gene is TRBJ2-7, the V gene TRBV4-1, with 7 bases fitting TRBD2. The CDR3 totals 15 residues. Germline V gene lookup returns CDR1 MGHRA and CDR2 YSYEKL. V dropped 1 base and J dropped 4; count of bases not matched to a gene: 7. The CDR3 region has the DNA TGCGCCAGCAGCCAAGCGGCGGGAGAAGGGTACGAGCAGTACTTC. Translated: CASSQAAGEGYEQYF.

V gene TRBV9 combines with J gene TRBJ2-7, with a weak D call TRBD2 (5 bases). There are 16 residues in the CDR3. In germline, CDR1 is SGDLS, CDR2 YYNGEE. V was pared by 0 bases and J by 4 bases, with 17 bases between. The CDR3 DNA reads as TGTGCCAGCAGCGTAGCCGCTAGCCCCTCGTCTTACGAGCAGTACTTC. This encodes CASSVAASPSSYEQYF.

The V and J genes are TRBV30 and TRBJ2-7; the D is unclear. From germline, CDR1 is GTSNPN and CDR2 SVGIG (reference sequence). Trimming removed 2 bases at V and 3 bases at J, with 8 bases between. The CDR3 totals 12 residues. The CDR3 DNA reads as TGTGCCTGGAGTAGAACCGACTACGAGCAGTACTTC. It encodes CAWSRTDYEQYF.

V gene TRBV7-2 combines with J gene TRBJ1-2, with 8 bases that match TRBD1. The V and J ends lost 0 bases and 0 bases, in that order; junction bases with no gene match: 6. CDR1 SGHTA and CDR2 FQGNSA come from the germline V gene. The CDR3 length is 17 residues. The CDR3 sequence: CASSLAGGQGPNYGYTF. The DNA of the CDR3 is TGTGCCAGCAGCTTAGCCGGCGGACAGGGACCTAACTATGGCTACACCTTC. Filled out from reference TRBV7-2 and TRBJ1-2, the complete variable domain reads GAGVSQSPSNKVTEKGKDVELRCDPISGHTALYWYRQSLGQGLEFLIYFQGNSAPDKSGLPSDRFSAERTGGSVSTLTIQRTQQEDSAVYLCASSLAGGQGPNYGYTFGSGTRLTVV.

This chain joins TRBV4-2 and TRBJ2-5, with 7 bases matching TRBD2. With 1 base clipped from V and 5 bases from J, the junction kept 13 bases outside the gene matches. Germline V gives CDR1 LGHNA, CDR2 YNFKEQ. CDR3 size: 17 residues. In DNA form, the CDR3 reads TGTGCCAGCAGCCAAGGCGAAGGGACTATTCATGGGGAGACCCAGTACTTC. It codes for CASSQGEGTIHGETQYF.

The V and J genes are TRBV10-3 and TRBJ2-5; no reliable D call. V dropped 10 bases and J dropped 4 bases, with 16 bases sitting between them. The CDR3 spans 13 residues. Germline CDR1 ENHRY, CDR2 SYGVKD. CDR3 residues: CATHRSAGETQYF. The DNA for the CDR3 is TGTGCCACACATCGGTCAGCTGGAGAGACCCAGTACTTC.

The chain uses TRBV28 and TRBJ1-5; the D is unclear. The CDR3 contains 13 residues. Per the germline V gene, CDR1 is MDHEN and CDR2 is SYDVKM. The germline V and J ends were trimmed by 6 bases and 7 bases, with 13 bases remaining between them. CDR3 sequence reads: CASSLRRSQPQHF. The CDR3 DNA sequence: TGTGCCAGCAGCCTGCGGCGGAGCCAGCCCCAGCATTTT.